The following is a T cell receptor (beta chain) sequence with its context. Its antigen is not identified. The identical CDR3 is also encoded by other nucleotide sequences in the sample. The CDR3 runs 12 residues. The germline V and J ends were trimmed by 0 bases and 3 bases, with 3 bases remaining between them. From germline, CDR1 is SGHKS and CDR2 YYEKEE (reference sequence). This entry belongs to a study of CD8+ T cells in alopecia areata. Across the whole study: For 6 to 18 months, tofacitinib was taken, and 6 months off drug followed. Overall study results and limits: Tofacitinib significantly reduced both scalp clonality and expanded CD8+ clones among the top 100. Scalp samples also yield sequences from resident alphabeta T cells of normal skin. The study found higher clonality in lesional than normal scalp, especially in alopecia totalis/universalis.

Investigators isolated RNA and reverse transcribed it into cDNA to act as the sequencing template. TCRdb keeps only in-frame clones here, not all; method: immunoSEQ multiplex PCR. Of approximately 45,000 clones listed, 55% to 75% were seen once; the top ten hold about 20%. Noted treatment: oral pan-JAK inhibitor, 5-10 mg twice daily. The clonotype comes from a human donor with alopecia areata. Specimen: CD8+ T cells sorted from blood, collected at week 4, from a patient treated with tofacitinib. The chain combines TRBV5-5 with TRBJ1-1; D unresolved. CDR3 in amino acids: CASSLGDTEAFF. CDR3 in DNA: TGTGCCAGCAGCTTGGGGGACACTGAAGCTTTCTTT.